This entry features one T cell receptor beta chain sequence. The J segment lost 1 base and the V segment lost 5 bases, leaving 8 bases of the junction unmatched. This CDR3 is 18 amino acids long. Germline V gene data show CDR1 as SSHAT and CDR2 as FNYEAQ (reference sequence). The sample comes from a study of blood T cell repertoires in COVID-19. Assay used: immunoSEQ multiplex PCR; TCRdb lists only in-frame clones, some missing. The table includes around 60,000 clones, approximately 83% detected once. Material: peripheral blood. The clonotype originates from a human donor in a cohort sampled during active COVID-19. The chain is built from TRBV7-7 and TRBJ2-2; 12 bases fit TRBD2. The CDR3 sequence is CASSPSLAGGLNTGELFF. The CDR3 bases are TGTGCCAGCAGCCCCTCTCTAGCGGGAGGGCTGAACACCGGGGAGCTGTTTTTT.